The 30 T cell receptor beta chains below all came from one sample that was sequenced in a study of cytomegalovirus exposure and HLA in healthy donors. PCR used 60 Vbeta primers and 13 Jbeta primers. Clones were sequenced by immunoSEQ multiplex PCR, and TCRdb holds only the in-frame ones, with some missing. The data hold about 160,000 clones, with 60% to 80% observed a single time. The specimen was PBMCs. All receptors come from a man between 18 and 35 years old in good health and CMV-seropositive.

V gene TRBV19 combines with J gene TRBJ2-1, with 9 bases fitting TRBD2. The germline CDR1 and CDR2 sequences are LNHDA and SQIVND (reference sequence). V dropped 5 bases and J dropped 10; count of bases not matched to a gene: 21. The CDR3 has 18 amino acids. The CDR3 coding sequence is TGTGCCAGTAGTTCACCTTGGGGGGAGCGCGGGGGGGTGGGGGAGCAGTTCTTC. Translated, it gives CASSSPWGERGGVGEQFF.

The chain links TRBV10-3 to TRBJ1-5; 8 positions match TRBD1. Trimming cost V 2 bases and J 3 bases; bases outside gene matches: 6. CDR1 ENHRY and CDR2 SYGVKD come from the germline V gene. This CDR3 is 16 amino acids long. The CDR3 is CAISEAGGAVNQPQHF. The DNA of the CDR3 is TGTGCCATCAGTGAGGCAGGGGGCGCGGTCAATCAGCCCCAGCATTTT.

This clone was detected once. This chain uses TRBV28 with TRBJ1-2; D unresolved. The CDR3 contains 13 residues. Germline CDR1 is MDHEN and CDR2 is SYDVKM. V lost 7 bases and J lost 4, with 13 bases in between. The DNA of the CDR3 is TGTGCCAGCACCCCCCCTACCGGCTATGGCTACACCTTC. Protein: CASTPPTGYGYTF.

J is TRBJ2-7 and V is TRBV10-3, with D perhaps TRBD1 (6 bases). The germline gives CDR1 ENHRY, CDR2 SYGVKD. This CDR3 region has 16 residues. Trimming removed 3 bases from V and 3 bases from J, with 18 bases in between. The CDR3 loop is CAISDFGPGEYYEQYF. As DNA, the CDR3 is TGTGCCATCAGTGACTTCGGCCCAGGGGAATACTACGAGCAGTACTTC.

The chain combines TRBV7-9 with TRBJ2-1, with D perhaps matching TRBD2 (6 bases). Trimming removed 2 bases from V and 3 bases from J, with 11 bases in between. Germline CDR1 is SEHNR and CDR2 is FQNEAQ (reference sequence). The CDR3 consists of 15 residues. CDR3 coding DNA: TGTGCCAGCAGCTTACGGGGGAGTGACTACAATGAGCAGTTCTTC. This codes for CASSLRGSDYNEQFF.

In regard to this clone: One end of the junction fails to match germline, which may point to a read error. The V call is TRBV7-9, the J call TRBJ2-3, with D unresolved. The germline V gene encodes CDR1 SEHNR and CDR2 FQNEAQ (reference sequence). The CDR3 consists of 12 residues. The chain's CDR3 is CSSSKSRDTQYF. CDR3 DNA: TGTTCCAGCAGCAAATCCCGGGATACGCAGTATTTT.

This chain links TRBV5-4 with TRBJ2-5, with TRBD2 matching 8 bases. Germline trimming cut 4 bases from V and 11 bases from J; bases unmatched to any gene: 19. Per germline, CDR1 SGHNT and CDR2 YYREEE (reference sequence). The CDR3 consists of 16 residues. The DNA for the CDR3 is TGTGCCAGCAGCCTGGATAGTAGCGGGATAAATAGTCGGCAGTACTTC. It codes for CASSLDSSGINSRQYF.

The V and J genes are TRBV7-8 and TRBJ1-4; 7 bases fit TRBD1. The CDR3 spans 16 residues. V shed 5 bases, J shed 8 bases, and the junction held 14 bases outside the gene matches. The V gene's germline CDR1 is SGHVS and CDR2 FQNEAQ. CDR3 protein: CASSQATGALTEKLFF. As DNA, the CDR3 is TGTGCCAGCAGCCAGGCCACAGGGGCGCTTACGGAAAAACTGTTTTTT.

This chain links TRBV6-5 with TRBJ2-7; TRBD2 agrees at 8 bases. V lost 5 bases, J lost 7 bases, and 10 bases stayed unmatched. The CDR3 sequence is 14 residues long. CDR1 MNHEY and CDR2 SVGAGI come from the germline V gene. CDR3 in amino acids: CASSNPLGLGEQYF. CDR3 nucleotides: TGTGCCAGCAGTAATCCACTGGGACTAGGGGAGCAGTACTTC.

The rearrangement links TRBV5-6 to TRBJ2-7, with 7 bases lining up with TRBD2. The germline V gene has CDR1 SGHDT and CDR2 YYEEEE. The CDR3 length is 17 residues. The V gene end was trimmed by 3 bases and the J gene end by 1 base; junction bases not matched to a gene: 13. The CDR3 DNA is TGTGCCAGCAGCTCCGGCTGGGGGACTACCTCTTCCTACGAGCAGTACTTC. Encoded protein: CASSSGWGTTSSYEQYF.

V is TRBV7-9 and J is TRBJ2-6; 8 nucleotides agree with TRBD1. The V gene end was trimmed by 5 bases and the J gene end by 0 bases; junction bases not matched to a gene: 9. This CDR3 spans 18 amino acids. Germline CDR1 reads SEHNR; CDR2 reads FQNEAQ (reference sequence). CDR3 DNA: TGTGCCAGCAGCCGCGCGGACAGGGACTTCTCTGGGGCCAACGTCCTGACTTTC. It encodes CASSRADRDFSGANVLTF. The variable domain in full, completed from reference TRBV7-9 and TRBJ2-6, reads DTGVSQNPRHKITKRGQNVTFRCDPISEHNRLYWYRQTLGQGPEFLTYFQNEAQLEKSRLLSDRFSAERPKGSFSTLEIQRTEQGDSAMYLCASSRADRDFSGANVLTFGAGSRLTVL.

The chain is built from TRBV25-1 and TRBJ2-5; 7 nucleotides agree with TRBD2. V was pared by 4 bases and J by 4 bases, with 12 bases of the junction left unmatched. This CDR3 is 16 amino acids long. Germline values: CDR1 MGHDK, CDR2 SYGVNS. In nucleotides, the CDR3 is TGTGCCAGCAGTGCGTGGACTAGGTCCCCGGGAGAGACCCAGTACTTC. Protein sequence: CASSAWTRSPGETQYF.

J is TRBJ2-2 and V is TRBV5-6; 7 nucleotides match TRBD2. Trimming removed 5 bases from V and 0 bases from J; junction bases left unmatched: 7. There are 16 residues in the CDR3. Per the germline V gene, CDR1 is SGHDT and CDR2 is YYEEEE. CDR3 amino acids: CASRALGTTNTGELFF. For the CDR3, the DNA is TGTGCCAGCAGAGCCTTGGGGACTACGAACACCGGGGAGCTGTTTTTT. The whole variable domain, filled in from reference TRBV5-6 and TRBJ2-2, reads DAGVTQSPTHLIKTRGQQVTLRCSPKSGHDTVSWYQQALGQGPQFIFQYYEEEERQRGNFPDRFSGHQFPNYSSELNVNALLLGDSALYLCASRALGTTNTGELFFGEGSRLTVL.

CDR3 loop: CAWRNPGGSYEQYF. The CDR3 bases are TGTGCCTGGAGGAACCCAGGGGGCTCCTACGAGCAGTACTTC. V gene TRBV30 combines with J gene TRBJ2-5, with 7 bases that match TRBD1. The J call may be faulty, since TRBJ2-7 better matches the DNA end. CDR3 length: 14 amino acids. Germline V gives CDR1 GTSNPN, CDR2 SVGIG (reference sequence).

The chain employs TRBV29-1 and TRBJ2-3, with D maybe TRBD1 (6 bases). V was clipped by 7 bases and J by 2 bases, with 13 bases between them. Germline-derived CDR1 and CDR2 are SQVTM and ANQGSEA. The CDR3 sequence is 13 residues long. CDR3 amino acids: CSGIRDNTDTQYF. As DNA, the CDR3 is TGCAGCGGCATCCGGGACAACACAGATACGCAGTATTTT.

To note about this clone: This sample also contains other DNA sequences that code for the same CDR3. The genes are TRBV4-1 and TRBJ2-4; 7 bases are shared with TRBD2. Per germline, CDR1 MGHRA and CDR2 YSYEKL. J gave up 0 bases and V 0 bases, and 11 bases lay outside the gene matches. The CDR3 extends over 19 amino acids. As DNA, the CDR3 is TGCGCCAGCAGCCAAGATAGTTATGGGGGAGGGCCAGCCAAAAACATTCAGTACTTC. Encoded protein: CASSQDSYGGGPAKNIQYF.

J is TRBJ2-1 and V is TRBV5-5, with TRBD2 matching 8 bases. The CDR3 loop spans 15 amino acids. Germline CDR1 SGHKS, CDR2 YYEKEE (reference sequence). J was trimmed by 4 bases and V by 4 bases; bases with no gene match: 7. The CDR3 DNA reads as TGTGCCAGCAGCACGACTAGCGAATTATACAATGAGCAGTTCTTC. Translation gives CASSTTSELYNEQFF.

The V call is TRBV10-3, the J call TRBJ1-2; 8 nucleotides agree with TRBD1. J gave up 8 bases and V 8 bases, and 13 bases lay outside the gene matches. Germline V gene sequence: CDR1 ENHRY, CDR2 SYGVKD. The CDR3 is made up of 14 amino acids. The CDR3 sequence is CAIARDRLPGGYTF. CDR3 nucleotide sequence: TGTGCCATCGCCAGGGACAGGCTCCCGGGGGGCTACACCTTC.

This clone was counted once. This chain links TRBV5-5 with TRBJ2-7; no clear D gene. CDR1 and CDR2 (germline): SGHKS, YYEKEE (reference sequence). This CDR3 spans 14 amino acids. Trimming removed 5 bases from V and 3 bases from J, with 15 bases in between. As DNA, the CDR3 is TGTGCCAGCAGGGCTAGTTCTTTATACTACGAGCAGTACTTC. Protein: CASRASSLYYEQYF.

This clone was seen a few times. The chain carries TRBV5-4 and TRBJ1-2, with 9 bases matching TRBD1. The CDR3 totals 16 residues. V was pared by 4 bases and J by 3 bases, with 10 bases of the junction left unmatched. Germline V gives CDR1 SGHNT, CDR2 YYREEE (reference sequence). The CDR3 region has the DNA TGTGCCAGCAGCACTCGGACAGGGGAGGAATACTATGGCTACACCTTC. Translation: CASSTRTGEEYYGYTF.

Here the CDR3 reads CASSTITGELFF. The CDR3 nucleotides read TGTGCCAGTAGTACCATCACCGGGGAGCTGTTTTTT. The V call is TRBV19, the J call TRBJ2-2; D remains unclear. Germline CDR1 is LNHDA and CDR2 is SQIVND (reference sequence). The CDR3 is 12 amino acids. The ends were cut back, 4 bases at V and 4 bases at J, with 4 bases in the middle.

The chain carries TRBV5-1 and TRBJ1-6; D remains unclear. Looked up from germline, CDR1 is SGHRS and CDR2 is YFSETQ. The ends were cut back, 4 bases at V and 7 bases at J, with 21 bases in the middle. This CDR3 is 17 amino acids long. CDR3 in DNA: TGCGCCAGCAGCCGGAGTGAAAGGTCGAACCCCAATTCACCCCTCCACTTT. Translating gives CASSRSERSNPNSPLHF.

This rearrangement joins TRBV27 to TRBJ2-1; D unclear. The CDR3 consists of 13 residues. Germline V gene data show CDR1 as MNHEY and CDR2 as SMNVEV (reference sequence). Deletions cut 2 bases from V and 6 bases from J, with 8 bases between. In DNA, the CDR3 is TGTGCCAGCAGTTTAATTCCGGGCAATGAGCAGTTCTTC. Translated, it gives CASSLIPGNEQFF.

This clone was detected once. A junction end diverges from the germline sequence, so it may reflect a read error. CDR3 bases: TGTTCCAGCAGCCCGAGGAGACAGGGGGCAAGGGAAAAACTGTTTTTT. Amino acid sequence: CSSSPRRQGAREKLFF. V gene TRBV7-9 combines with J gene TRBJ1-4, with 10 bases fitting TRBD1. The CDR3 extends over 16 amino acids. Germline loops: CDR1 SEHNR, CDR2 FQNEAQ (reference sequence). Filled out from reference TRBV7-9 and TRBJ1-4, the complete variable domain reads DTGVSQNPRHKITKRGQNVTFRCDPISEHNRLYWYRQTLGQGPEFLTYFQNEAQLEKSRLLSDRFSAERPKGSFSTLEIQRTEQGDSAMYLCSSSPRRQGAREKLFFGSGTQLSVL.

This chain joins TRBV18 and TRBJ1-1; TRBD1 aligns across 9 bases. This CDR3 comprises 14 residues. Germline CDR1 KGHSH, CDR2 LQKENI. After removal of 6 bases from V and 1 base from J, the junction contained 3 bases not matched to a gene. The CDR3 loop is CASSRDRANTEAFF. The CDR3 nucleotides are TGTGCCAGCTCCCGGGACAGGGCGAACACTGAAGCTTTCTTT.

A few counts support this clone. V and J are TRBV10-2 and TRBJ2-7; D ambiguous. Germline lookup yields CDR1 WSHSY and CDR2 SAAADI. This CDR3 is 12 amino acids long. Trimming cost V 5 bases and J 0 bases, with 5 bases left between them. The CDR3 loop is CASSLSSYEQYF. CDR3 sequence (DNA): TGCGCCAGCAGTCTGAGCTCCTACGAGCAGTACTTC.

The chain couples TRBV27 to TRBJ2-7; 7 positions match TRBD1. The CDR3 covers 14 residues. The trim removed 4 bases at V and 4 bases at J, leaving 7 bases unmatched. Per the germline V gene, CDR1 is MNHEY and CDR2 is SMNVEV (reference sequence). CDR3 coding DNA: TGTGCCAGCAGTTCTCGGGGACAGTTGTACGAGCAGTACTTC. The encoded protein is CASSSRGQLYEQYF.

The chain combines TRBV5-1 with TRBJ1-1, with D possibly being TRBD1 (5 bases). Germline CDR1 and CDR2: SGHRS and YFSETQ. CDR3 size: 15 residues. V gave up 6 bases and J gave up 0 bases, with 15 bases separating them. DNA for the CDR3: TGCGCCAGCACCACGAATAGGGGCTTGAACACTGAAGCTTTCTTT. It encodes CASTTNRGLNTEAFF. Filled out from reference TRBV5-1 and TRBJ1-1, the complete variable domain reads KAGVTQTPRYLIKTRGQQVTLSCSPISGHRSVSWYQQTPGQGLQFLFEYFSETQRNKGNFPGRFSGRQFSNSRSEMNVSTLELGDSALYLCASTTNRGLNTEAFFGQGTRLTVV.

This chain uses TRBV6-5 with TRBJ2-7; D call uncertain. Trimming took 3 bases from V and 2 from J, leaving 11 bases between them. Germline V gene lookup returns CDR1 MNHEY and CDR2 SVGAGI. The CDR3 consists of 14 residues. CDR3 sequence: CASSYTAATYEQYF. The CDR3 DNA sequence: TGTGCCAGCAGTTATACTGCAGCGACCTACGAGCAGTACTTC.

This clone was seen only a few times. The genes are TRBV12-5 and TRBJ2-3; TRBD2 might be the D (7 bases). V lost 1 base and J 2 bases, leaving 19 bases between the germline ends. Looked up from germline, CDR1 is LGHNT and CDR2 is FRNRAP. The CDR3 is 18 amino acids. The CDR3 region is CASGLGGGGAPSTDTQYF. The CDR3 DNA reads as TGTGCTAGTGGTTTGGGGGGAGGGGGGGCCCCATCCACAGATACGCAGTATTTT. The complete variable domain, with remaining parts taken from reference TRBV12-5 and TRBJ2-3, reads DARVTQTPRHKVTEMGQEVTMRCQPILGHNTVFWYRQTMMQGLELLAYFRNRAPLDDSGMPKDRFSAEMPDATLATLKIQPSEPRDSAVYFCASGLGGGGAPSTDTQYFGPGTRLTVL.